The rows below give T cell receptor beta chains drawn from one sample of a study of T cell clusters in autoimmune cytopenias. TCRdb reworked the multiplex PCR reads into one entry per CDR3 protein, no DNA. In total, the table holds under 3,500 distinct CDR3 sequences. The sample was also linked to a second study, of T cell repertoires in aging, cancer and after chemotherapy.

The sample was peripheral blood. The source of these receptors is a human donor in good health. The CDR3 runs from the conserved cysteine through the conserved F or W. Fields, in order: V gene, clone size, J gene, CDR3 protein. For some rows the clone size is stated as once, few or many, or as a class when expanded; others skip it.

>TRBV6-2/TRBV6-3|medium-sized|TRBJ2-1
CASSYLALNEQFF
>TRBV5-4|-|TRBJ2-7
CASSPKGPSYEQYF
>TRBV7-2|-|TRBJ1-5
CASSPGSSWGSNQPQHF
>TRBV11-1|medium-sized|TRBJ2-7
CASSRGKTSGAYEQYF
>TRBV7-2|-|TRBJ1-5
CASSLAGYQPQHF
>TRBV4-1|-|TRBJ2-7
CASSQDGQGLGEQYF
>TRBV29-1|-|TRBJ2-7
CSSGTGSYEQYF
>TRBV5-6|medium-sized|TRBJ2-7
CASSGGGTTYEQYF
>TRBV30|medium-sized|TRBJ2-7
CAFSLSRQGGYEQYF
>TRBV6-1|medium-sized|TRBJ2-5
CASQLAGGSETQYF
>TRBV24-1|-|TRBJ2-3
CATSDSQGTDTQYF
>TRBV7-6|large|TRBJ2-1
CASSRTYNEQFF
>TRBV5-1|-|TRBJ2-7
CASSLSLGTSYEQYF
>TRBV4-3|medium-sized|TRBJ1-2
CASSQDLGTYGYTF
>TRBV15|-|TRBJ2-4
CATSERQGQGNIQYF
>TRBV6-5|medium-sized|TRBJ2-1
CASSPSYWEHNEQFF
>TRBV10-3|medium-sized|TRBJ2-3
CAISVGGLSTDTQYF
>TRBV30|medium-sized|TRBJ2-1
CAWNKGFGARERVYNEQFF
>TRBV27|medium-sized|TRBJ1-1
CASSLGAGMNTEAFF
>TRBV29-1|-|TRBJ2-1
CSVESGASSYNEQFF
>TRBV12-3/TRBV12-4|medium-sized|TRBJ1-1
CASSFRQGGTEAFF
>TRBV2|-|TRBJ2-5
CASSERGWTGGRETQYF
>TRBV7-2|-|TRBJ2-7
CASSLARDTTVLRYEQYF
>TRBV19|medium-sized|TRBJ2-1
CASSAERGYNEQFF
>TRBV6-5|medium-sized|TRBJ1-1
CASSYPDGTEAFF
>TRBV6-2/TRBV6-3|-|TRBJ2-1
CASSPGGGGHNEQFF
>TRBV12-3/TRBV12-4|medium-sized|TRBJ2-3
CASTLDRVGTDTQYF
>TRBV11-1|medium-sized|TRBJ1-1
CASRPGWLMNTEAFF
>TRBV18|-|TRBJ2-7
CASSRGNEQYF
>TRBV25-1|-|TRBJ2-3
CASSERGASTDTQYF
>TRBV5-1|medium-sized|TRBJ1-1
CASSLMPGGDSLNTEAFF
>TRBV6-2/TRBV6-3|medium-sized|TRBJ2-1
CASRDRDRGHHEQFF
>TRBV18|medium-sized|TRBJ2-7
CASSRKVAGGYYEQYF
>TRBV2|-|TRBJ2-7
CASTKTGGSDEQYF
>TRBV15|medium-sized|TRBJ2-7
CATSEGDYEQYF
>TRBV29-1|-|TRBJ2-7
CSVDDRGRLVEQYF
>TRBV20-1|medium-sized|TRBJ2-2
CSARGTGSNTGELFF
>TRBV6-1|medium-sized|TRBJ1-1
CASSGGVWTEAFF
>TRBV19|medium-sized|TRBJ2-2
CASSLRGRGNTGELFF
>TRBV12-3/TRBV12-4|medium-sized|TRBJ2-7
CASSSQGPISYEQYF
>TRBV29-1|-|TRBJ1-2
CSVDLGTANGYTF
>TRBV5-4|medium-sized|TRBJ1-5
CASSLHPDSNQPQHF
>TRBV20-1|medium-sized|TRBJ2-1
CSARGTSESNEQFF
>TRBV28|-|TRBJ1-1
CASRIQGTEAFF
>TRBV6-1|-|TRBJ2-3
CASRGTGGRAQYF
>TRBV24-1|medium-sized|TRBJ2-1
CATKDPVDEQFF
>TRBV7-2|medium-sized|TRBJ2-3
CASSRTSGRGDTQYF
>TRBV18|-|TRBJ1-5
CASSQAGGASNQPQHF
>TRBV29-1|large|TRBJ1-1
CSVEDVFNTEAFF
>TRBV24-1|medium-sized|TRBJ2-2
CATSDLTRGPGELFF